A single sample is the source of the 20 T cell receptor beta chains below, sequenced in a study of T-cell reconstitution after alpha-beta-depleted transplantation in children. Unique molecular identifiers were incorporated during preparation of the TCRbeta library. TCRdb reanalysed the PCR reads using MiXCR and keeps one entry per CDR3 protein. The sample contains about 980,000 distinct CDR3 sequences, 25% to 35% of which appear only once. This material consisted of PBMCs, mostly from graft donor cells, taken 360 days after TCRalphabeta/CD19-depleted stem cell transplant. The receptors were gathered from a boy in the first two years of life who had a stem cell transplant for SCID, so the T cells may come from the graft donor.

The rearrangement joins TRBV20-1 to TRBJ1-1, with a weak D call TRBD1 (5 bases). The CDR3 consists of 12 residues. V lost 5 bases and J 3 bases, leaving 10 bases between the germline ends. Germline loops: CDR1 DFQATT, CDR2 SNEGSKA (reference sequence). The CDR3 sequence: CSAGAGHTEAFF. CDR3 coding DNA: TGCAGTGCTGGGGCAGGCCACACTGAAGCTTTCTTT.

The chain joins TRBV29-1 to TRBJ2-5; 10 positions match TRBD1. Germline assignment: CDR1 SQVTM and CDR2 ANQGSEA. After removal of 6 bases from V and 5 bases from J, the junction contained 15 bases not matched to a gene. This CDR3 spans 16 amino acids. The CDR3 protein is CSVLLSVDRGLETQYF. The CDR3, as DNA: TGCAGCGTGTTGCTCTCCGTGGACAGGGGGTTGGAGACCCAGTACTTC. Full variable domain (rest looked up from reference TRBV29-1 and TRBJ2-5): SAVISQKPSRDICQRGTSLTIQCQVDSQVTMMFWYRQQPGQSLTLIATANQGSEATYESGFVIDKFPISRPNLTFSTLTVSNMSPEDSSIYLCSVLLSVDRGLETQYFGPGTRLLVL.

V gene TRBV7-2 combines with J gene TRBJ1-2; 11 positions match TRBD1. Germline assignment: CDR1 SGHTA and CDR2 FQGNSA. The J segment lost 4 bases and the V segment lost 5 bases, leaving 9 bases of the junction unmatched. CDR3 size: 16 residues. The CDR3 DNA follows: TGTGCCAGCAGCACGGGGTCGGGACAGGGGGTCTATGGCTACACCTTC. It translates to CASSTGSGQGVYGYTF. Full variable domain (remainder filled in from reference TRBV7-2 and TRBJ1-2): GAGVSQSPSNKVTEKGKDVELRCDPISGHTALYWYRQSLGQGLEFLIYFQGNSAPDKSGLPSDRFSAERTGGSVSTLTIQRTQQEDSAVYLCASSTGSGQGVYGYTFGSGTRLTVV.

V gene TRBV3-1 combines with J gene TRBJ2-7; 14 bases fit TRBD2. The CDR3 has 15 amino acids. CDR1 and CDR2 from the germline V gene are LGHDT and YNNKEL (reference sequence). The V and J ends lost 7 bases and 3 bases, in that order; junction bases with no gene match: 5. The DNA for the CDR3 is TGTGCCAGCACAAGGACTAGCGGGGGGTTCTACGAGCAGTACTTC. Translated, it gives CASTRTSGGFYEQYF.

This clonotype was detected only once. V usage is TRBV4-2 and J usage is TRBJ2-7, with a weak D call TRBD2 (5 bases). Germline V gene sequence: CDR1 LGHNA, CDR2 YNFKEQ. The V gene lost 0 bases and the J gene lost 9 bases, with 15 bases spanning the gap. CDR3 length: 14 residues. This CDR3 reads CASSQDHGETGQYF. In nucleotides, the CDR3 is TGTGCCAGCAGCCAAGACCACGGGGAAACCGGGCAGTACTTC.

This clonotype was counted once. The rearrangement uses TRBV5-1 and TRBJ1-4; D perhaps matches TRBD1 (6 bases). The V and J ends lost 0 bases and 1 base respectively, with 13 bases between them. Per germline, CDR1 SGHRS and CDR2 YFSETQ. CDR3 length: 17 amino acids. DNA of the CDR3: TGCGCCAGCAGCTTGGGAAAGGACAGACTAACTAATGAAAAACTGTTTTTT. It codes for CASSLGKDRLTNEKLFF.

This rearrangement joins TRBV6-1 to TRBJ2-5; D gene unclear. Germline CDR1 reads MNHNS; CDR2 reads SASEGT. The CDR3 consists of 14 residues. The V and J ends lost 1 base and 2 bases respectively, with 8 bases between them. The CDR3 DNA is TGTGCCAGCAGTGAAGTTCGGTCGCAAGAGACCCAGTACTTC. The encoded protein is CASSEVRSQETQYF.

This clonotype was detected a few times. The rearrangement uses TRBV5-1 and TRBJ2-5, with 13 bases lining up with TRBD2. This CDR3 contains 16 residues. The ends lost 4 bases at V and 3 bases at J; junction bases unmatched: 6. Germline V gene sequence: CDR1 SGHRS, CDR2 YFSETQ. As DNA, the CDR3 is TGCGCCAGCAGCGCGTGGACTAGCGGGGGTAAAGAGACCCAGTACTTC. This sequence encodes CASSAWTSGGKETQYF.

This clonotype was detected a few times. The V call is TRBV12-3 or TRBV12-4, the J call TRBJ2-1, with 16 bases matching TRBD2. The CDR3 runs 17 residues. J gave up 6 bases and V 5 bases, and 7 bases lay outside the gene matches. CDR3 in amino acids: CASSPGTSGGVGNEQFF. In DNA, the CDR3 is TGTGCCAGCAGTCCGGGGACTAGCGGGGGGGTCGGCAATGAGCAGTTCTTC.

This clonotype was recorded at least ten times. The gene calls are TRBV12-3 or TRBV12-4 and TRBJ2-3; D perhaps matches TRBD2 (6 bases). The V end was cut by 7 bases, the J end by 1 base, with 18 bases between. This CDR3 is 16 amino acids long. The CDR3 coding sequence is TGTGCCAGCACCTTGGCGGGGTCGCTGGGCACAGATACGCAGTATTTT. Residues: CASTLAGSLGTDTQYF.

This clonotype showed up just a few times. This sequence joins TRBV5-1 and TRBJ1-6; 7 nucleotides line up with TRBD1. CDR1 and CDR2 (germline): SGHRS, YFSETQ. The CDR3 loop spans 16 amino acids. J lost 3 bases, V lost 4 bases, and 7 bases had no gene match. The CDR3 DNA sequence: TGCGCCAGCAGCCTCCTACAGGGGAACTATAATTCACCCCTCCACTTT. Translation gives CASSLLQGNYNSPLHF.

V and J are TRBV7-8 and TRBJ2-7; D tentatively reads TRBD1 or TRBD2 (5 bases each). Germline CDR1 and CDR2: SGHVS and FQNEAQ. Trimming left V 1 base short and J 0 bases short, with 10 bases between. The CDR3 consists of 15 residues. The CDR3 bases are TGTGCCAGCAGCTTAGGGGACCTAGTCTCCTACGAGCAGTACTTC. Translated: CASSLGDLVSYEQYF.

V gene TRBV15 combines with J gene TRBJ1-5; maybe TRBD1 (6 bases). Germline assignment: CDR1 LNHNV and CDR2 YYDKDF (reference sequence). Trimming stripped 1 base from V and 3 bases from J, with 13 bases between. The CDR3 loop spans 16 amino acids. CDR3 sequence (DNA): TGTGCCACCAGCAGAGGAGAGGGGGGTACCAATCAGCCCCAGCATTTT. It encodes CATSRGEGGTNQPQHF. Based on the CDR3 plus reference TRBV15 and TRBJ1-5, the full variable domain is DAMVIQNPRYQVTQFGKPVTLSCSQTLNHNVMYWYQQKSSQAPKLLFHYYDKDFNNEADTPDNFQSRRPNTSFCFLDIRSPGLGDTAMYLCATSRGEGGTNQPQHFGDGTRLSIL.

V is TRBV7-9 and J is TRBJ2-3, with D unresolved. CDR1 SEHNR and CDR2 FQNEAQ come from the germline V gene (reference sequence). This CDR3 has 12 residues. Trimming cost V 5 bases and J 9 bases, with 12 bases left between them. The CDR3 is CASSPEEITQYF. For the CDR3, the DNA is TGTGCCAGCAGCCCGGAAGAGATAACGCAGTATTTT.

The chain joins TRBV20-1 to TRBJ2-7; weak D call: TRBD1 (5 bases). This CDR3 spans 14 amino acids. CDR1 DFQATT and CDR2 SNEGSKA come from the germline V gene (reference sequence). Trimming shortened V by 3 bases and J by 3 bases, and 15 bases separated the two germline ends. The CDR3 DNA follows: TGCAGTGCTAGTCCGGCAGGGATCAGCTACGAGCAGTACTTC. It yields the protein CSASPAGISYEQYF.

The sample holds a few counts of this clonotype. The J gene is TRBJ2-3, the V gene TRBV24-1, with a tentative D call TRBD2 (5 bases). The germline gives CDR1 KGHDR, CDR2 SFDVKD. V lost 1 base and J lost 2, with 24 bases in between. CDR3 length: 20 residues. The CDR3 sequence is CATSDFQPRTASTNTDTQYF. CDR3 bases: TGTGCCACCAGTGATTTCCAGCCCAGGACTGCCTCAACTAACACAGATACGCAGTATTTT.

J is TRBJ1-2 and V is TRBV10-2, with D maybe TRBD1 (5 bases). Germline CDR1 reads WSHSY; CDR2 reads SAAADI. The CDR3 is 13 residues long. V lost 4 bases, J lost 4 bases, and 10 bases lay in between. CDR3 region: CASSVAGTYGYTF. The CDR3, as DNA: TGCGCCAGCAGTGTCGCCGGGACCTATGGCTACACCTTC.

The V and J genes are TRBV6-5 and TRBJ2-5; the D gene is possibly TRBD1 (5 bases). Trimming removed 3 bases at V and 0 bases at J, with 11 bases between. This CDR3 has 15 amino acids. Per the germline V gene, CDR1 is MNHEY and CDR2 is SVGAGI. CDR3 residues: CASSYSQENQETQYF. In DNA, the CDR3 is TGTGCCAGCAGTTATTCACAGGAGAACCAAGAGACCCAGTACTTC.

This clonotype was seen a handful of times. The V call is TRBV5-5, the J call TRBJ1-4, with D tentatively TRBD1 (6 bases). Germline-derived CDR1 and CDR2 are SGHKS and YYEKEE (reference sequence). V gave up 4 bases and J gave up 5 bases, with 18 bases separating them. This CDR3 region has 16 residues. CDR3 nucleotide sequence: TGTGCCAGCAGCCTACGGTTACAGGGCCAGAATGAAAAACTGTTTTTT. Translated: CASSLRLQGQNEKLFF.

V is TRBV10-1 and J is TRBJ2-5, with D perhaps matching TRBD1 (6 bases). Trimming took off 5 bases at V and 5 bases at J, with 15 bases between the two ends. Germline V gives CDR1 WNHNN, CDR2 SYGVQD (reference sequence). This CDR3 comprises 14 residues. In DNA, the CDR3 is TGCGCCAGCAGTAAGGGCCCGAGGGGGGAGACCCAGTACTTC. This translates into CASSKGPRGETQYF.